What follows are 13 T cell receptor beta chains derived from one specimen sequenced in a study of blood T cell repertoires in COVID-19 (dated by TCRdb to the early 2020s). The library was obtained by the immunoSEQ multiplex PCR assay. The source is immuneACCESS, and TCRdb retained only in-frame sequences with V and J called. Part of the clones is not carried over; for the studies checked, unresolved V genes explain less than half of this, and the remainder is unexplained. The sample table contains over 15,000 clones; only one count was recorded for approximately 93% of them. The ten biggest clones cover under 7% of the sample. Sequencing was carried out using peripheral blood. The receptors derive from a human donor in a cohort sampled during active COVID-19.

The rearrangement uses TRBV4-1 and TRBJ1-3; D is undetermined. The germline V gene encodes CDR1 MGHRA and CDR2 YSYEKL. The CDR3 sequence is 15 residues long. Deletions cut 0 bases from V and 1 base from J, with 7 bases between. The chain's CDR3 is CASSQDPGSGNTIYF. In DNA form, the CDR3 reads TGCGCCAGCAGCCAAGATCCGGGATCTGGAAACACCATATATTTT.

The chain carries TRBV19 and TRBJ2-7; possibly TRBD1 for D (7 bases). The ends were cut back, 5 bases at V and 3 bases at J, with 14 bases in the middle. Germline CDR1 LNHDA, CDR2 SQIVND (reference sequence). The CDR3 sequence is 14 residues long. CDR3 in DNA: TGTGCCAGTAGTCCCCAGGGGGGCTTCTACGAGCAGTACTTC. Its translation: CASSPQGGFYEQYF.

As DNA, the CDR3 is TGCGCCAGCAGGTCGATTGGAGGGAGGGCTTCCCAGCCCCAGCATTTT. This gives the protein CASRSIGGRASQPQHF. V gene TRBV4-1 combines with J gene TRBJ1-5; no clear D. Germline loops: CDR1 MGHRA, CDR2 YSYEKL. The CDR3 runs to 16 residues. Trimming took off 6 bases at V and 7 bases at J, with 22 bases between the two ends.

Only a few counts were recorded for this clone. The V gene is TRBV7-9, the J gene TRBJ2-7; no reliable D call. V was cut by 2 bases and J by 4 bases, with 3 bases left in between. CDR1 and CDR2 (germline): SEHNR, FQNEAQ (reference sequence). The CDR3 loop spans 11 amino acids. CDR3 amino acids: CASSLRYEQYF. DNA of the CDR3: TGTGCCAGCAGCTTACGGTACGAGCAGTACTTC.

J is TRBJ2-5 and V is TRBV5-1; maybe TRBD2 (5 bases). The V gene's germline CDR1 is SGHRS and CDR2 YFSETQ. There are 16 residues in the CDR3. Trimming took 4 bases from V and 2 from J, leaving 18 bases between them. The CDR3 spells CASSLGFRDFQETQYF. Here the CDR3 DNA reads TGCGCCAGCAGCCTCGGATTCCGGGATTTTCAAGAGACCCAGTACTTC. Complete variable domain (other parts from reference TRBV5-1 and TRBJ2-5): KAGVTQTPRYLIKTRGQQVTLSCSPISGHRSVSWYQQTPGQGLQFLFEYFSETQRNKGNFPGRFSGRQFSNSRSEMNVSTLELGDSALYLCASSLGFRDFQETQYFGPGTRLLVL.

This chain links TRBV13 with TRBJ2-7, with a possible D match to TRBD2 (5 bases). This CDR3 is 15 amino acids long. Germline CDR1 is PRHDT and CDR2 is FYEKMQ (reference sequence). V was clipped by 3 bases and J by 3 bases, with 15 bases between them. CDR3 sequence: CASSFLVDSNYEQYF. The CDR3 region has the DNA TGTGCCAGCAGCTTTCTTGTGGACTCCAACTACGAGCAGTACTTC.

The chain couples TRBV7-8 to TRBJ1-2; D may be TRBD1 (5 bases). Germline values: CDR1 SGHVS, CDR2 FQNEAQ. There are 14 residues in the CDR3. V was trimmed by 5 bases and J by 4 bases, leaving 14 bases between them. The chain's CDR3 is CASSPPAGIYGYTF. CDR3 in DNA: TGTGCCAGCAGCCCCCCGGCAGGGATCTATGGCTACACCTTC.

This clone appeared a single time. The chain is built from TRBV7-9 and TRBJ1-1; D is uncertain. Germline V gives CDR1 SEHNR, CDR2 FQNEAQ (reference sequence). Trimming removed 5 bases from V and 3 bases from J, with 7 bases in between. The CDR3 extends over 12 amino acids. CDR3 nucleotides: TGTGCCAGCAGCGAGGCGTACACTGAAGCTTTCTTT. Its protein is CASSEAYTEAFF. Based on the CDR3 plus reference TRBV7-9 and TRBJ1-1, the full variable domain is DTGVSQNPRHKITKRGQNVTFRCDPISEHNRLYWYRQTLGQGPEFLTYFQNEAQLEKSRLLSDRFSAERPKGSFSTLEIQRTEQGDSAMYLCASSEAYTEAFFGQGTRLTVV.

The chain has TRBV30 and TRBJ1-1, with TRBD1 matching 8 bases. The CDR3 has 11 amino acids. V lost 8 bases to trimming and J lost 1 base; unmatched junction nucleotides: 0. The germline gives CDR1 GTSNPN, CDR2 SVGIG (reference sequence). CDR3 DNA: TGTGCCGGACAGGGGAACACTGAAGCTTTCTTT. Translating it yields CAGQGNTEAFF.

This clone was seen just once. This chain links TRBV5-1 with TRBJ2-3; TRBD1 is a possible D gene (6 bases). The V gene lost 1 base and the J gene lost 0 bases, with 9 bases spanning the gap. The CDR3 is 15 residues long. The V gene's germline CDR1 is SGHRS and CDR2 YFSETQ. The CDR3, as DNA: TGCGCCAGCAGCTTGACAGGGCACAGCACAGATACGCAGTATTTT. Translated: CASSLTGHSTDTQYF.

This chain connects TRBV7-6 to TRBJ2-7, with 9 bases that match TRBD2. The CDR3 is 17 amino acids. The J segment lost 0 bases and the V segment lost 5 bases, leaving 11 bases of the junction unmatched. From germline, CDR1 is SGHVS and CDR2 FNYEAQ. The CDR3 nucleotides are TGTGCCAGCAGCCCGGGGCCGACTAGCGGATACTCCTACGAGCAGTACTTC. It specifies CASSPGPTSGYSYEQYF.

This sequence joins TRBV11-2 and TRBJ2-1; 9 bases align to TRBD1. The length of the CDR3 is 18 residues. V trimming: 4 bases; J trimming: 4 bases; junction bases outside the gene matches: 14. From germline, CDR1 is SGHAT and CDR2 FQNNGV. The DNA of the CDR3 is TGTGCCAGCAGCTCGGACAGGGGCTCTGGACTAGTTTACAATGAGCAGTTCTTC. It codes for CASSSDRGSGLVYNEQFF.

The CDR3 nucleotides read TGTGCCAGCAGCTTGGGCAGTGAAGCTTTCTTT. Amino acids: CASSLGSEAFF. V gene TRBV4-2 combines with J gene TRBJ1-1; D not resolved. This CDR3 region has 11 residues. V lost 5 bases to trimming and J lost 7 bases, with 8 bases between them. Germline-derived CDR1 and CDR2 are LGHNA and YNFKEQ.